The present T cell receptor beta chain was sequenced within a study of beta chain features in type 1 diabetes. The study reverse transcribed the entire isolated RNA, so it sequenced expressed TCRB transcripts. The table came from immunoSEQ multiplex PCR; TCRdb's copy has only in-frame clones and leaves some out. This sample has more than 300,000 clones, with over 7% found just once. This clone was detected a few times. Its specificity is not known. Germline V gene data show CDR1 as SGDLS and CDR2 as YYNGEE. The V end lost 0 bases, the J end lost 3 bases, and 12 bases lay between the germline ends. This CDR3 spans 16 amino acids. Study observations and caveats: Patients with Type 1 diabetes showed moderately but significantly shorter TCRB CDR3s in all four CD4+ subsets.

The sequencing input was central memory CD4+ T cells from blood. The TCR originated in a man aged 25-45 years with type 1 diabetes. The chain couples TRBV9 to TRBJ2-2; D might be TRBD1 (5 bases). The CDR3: CASSVGGSRDTGELFF. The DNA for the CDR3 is TGTGCCAGCAGCGTAGGGGGTAGCAGGGACACCGGGGAGCTGTTTTTT.